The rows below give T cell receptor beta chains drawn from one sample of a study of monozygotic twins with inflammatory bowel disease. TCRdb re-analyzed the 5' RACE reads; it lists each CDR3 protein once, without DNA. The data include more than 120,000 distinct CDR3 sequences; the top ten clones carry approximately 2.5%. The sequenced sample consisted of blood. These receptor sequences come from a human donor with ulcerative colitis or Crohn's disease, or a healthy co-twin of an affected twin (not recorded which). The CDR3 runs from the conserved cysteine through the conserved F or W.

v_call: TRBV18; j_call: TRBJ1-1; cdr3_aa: CATSGQTNTEAFF
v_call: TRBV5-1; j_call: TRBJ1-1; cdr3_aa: CASKSWTGGIEAFF
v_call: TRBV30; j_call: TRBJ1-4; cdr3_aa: CAWTTTNEKLFF
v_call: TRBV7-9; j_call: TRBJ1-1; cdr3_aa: CASSFSEDTEAFF
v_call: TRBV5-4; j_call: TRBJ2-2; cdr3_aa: CASSLPGLASGELFF
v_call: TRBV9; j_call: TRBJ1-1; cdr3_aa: CASSVLGQGNTEAFF
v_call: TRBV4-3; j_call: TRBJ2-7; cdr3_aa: CASSQVRVGEQYF
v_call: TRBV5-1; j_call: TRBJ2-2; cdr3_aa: CACSLETSGANTGELFF
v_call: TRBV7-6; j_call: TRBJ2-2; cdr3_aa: CASSLGQGAANTGELFF
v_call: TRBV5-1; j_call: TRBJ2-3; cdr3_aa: CASSSGTGQNTDTQYF
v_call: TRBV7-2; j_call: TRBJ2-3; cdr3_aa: CASKRGVSTDTQYF
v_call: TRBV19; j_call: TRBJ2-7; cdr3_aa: CASSAGFARYEQYF
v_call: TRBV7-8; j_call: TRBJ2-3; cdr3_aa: CASSLAGALGDTQYF
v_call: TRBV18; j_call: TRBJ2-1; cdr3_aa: CASSQLAGGNNEQFF
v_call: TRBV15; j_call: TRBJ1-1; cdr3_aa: CATSRDIGTGDTEAFF
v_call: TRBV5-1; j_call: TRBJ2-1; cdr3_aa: CASSLGQGAYNEQFF
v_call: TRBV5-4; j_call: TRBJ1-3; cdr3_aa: CATNGARQNTIYF
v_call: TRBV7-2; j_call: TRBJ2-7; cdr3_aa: CASSSHGTAAYEQYF
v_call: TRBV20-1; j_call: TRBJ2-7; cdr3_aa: CSARDQSRSYEQYF
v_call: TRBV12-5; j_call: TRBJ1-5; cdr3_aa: CASGLDVWGVSQPQHF
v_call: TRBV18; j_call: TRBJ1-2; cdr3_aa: CASSPPDRDRAFGYTF
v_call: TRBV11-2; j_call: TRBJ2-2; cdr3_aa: CASSLGLALNTGELFF
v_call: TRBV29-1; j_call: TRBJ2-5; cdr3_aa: CSVASDKFQYF
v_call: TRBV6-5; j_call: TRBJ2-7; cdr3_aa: CASSYAQGSLTYEQYF
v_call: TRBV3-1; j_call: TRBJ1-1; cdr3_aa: CASSHYDRNTEAFF
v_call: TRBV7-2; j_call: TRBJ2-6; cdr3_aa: CASPDRAGANVLTF
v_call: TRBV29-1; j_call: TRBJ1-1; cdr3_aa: CSSRQGWGMNTEAFF
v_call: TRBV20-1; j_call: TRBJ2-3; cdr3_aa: CSPPGTSGGRSTDTQYF
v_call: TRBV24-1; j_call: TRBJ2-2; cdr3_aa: CATSDLLTGELFF
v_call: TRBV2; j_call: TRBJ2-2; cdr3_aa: CATNRDRGPGELFF
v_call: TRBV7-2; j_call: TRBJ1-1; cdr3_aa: CASSLRRAGTEAFF
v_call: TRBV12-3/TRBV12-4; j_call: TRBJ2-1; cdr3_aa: CASSTDEHNEQFF
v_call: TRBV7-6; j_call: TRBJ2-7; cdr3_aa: CASSFGTGGSYEQYF
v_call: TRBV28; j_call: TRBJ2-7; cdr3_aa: CASSSAGASYEQYF
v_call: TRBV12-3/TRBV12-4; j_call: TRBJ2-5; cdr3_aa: CASSNGGEETQYF
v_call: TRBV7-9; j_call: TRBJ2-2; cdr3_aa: CASSSTLDRGYTGELFF
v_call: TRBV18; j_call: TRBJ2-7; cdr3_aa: CASSFTSDEQYF
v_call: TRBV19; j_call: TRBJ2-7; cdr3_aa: CASSSFRRTYEQYF
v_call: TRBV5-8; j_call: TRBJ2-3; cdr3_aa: CASSFWTSGFTDTQYF
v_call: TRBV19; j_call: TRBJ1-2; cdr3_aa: CASSTGAGYTF
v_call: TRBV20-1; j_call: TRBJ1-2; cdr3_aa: CSARDRGQGEDGYTF
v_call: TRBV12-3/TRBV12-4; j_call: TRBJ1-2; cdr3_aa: CASSLLGVYGYTF
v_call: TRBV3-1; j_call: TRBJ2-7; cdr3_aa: CASSQVPAPDEQYF
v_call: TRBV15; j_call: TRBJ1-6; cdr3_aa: CATSSYRSNNSPLHF
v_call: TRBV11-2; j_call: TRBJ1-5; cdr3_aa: CASSLGTHSNQPQHF